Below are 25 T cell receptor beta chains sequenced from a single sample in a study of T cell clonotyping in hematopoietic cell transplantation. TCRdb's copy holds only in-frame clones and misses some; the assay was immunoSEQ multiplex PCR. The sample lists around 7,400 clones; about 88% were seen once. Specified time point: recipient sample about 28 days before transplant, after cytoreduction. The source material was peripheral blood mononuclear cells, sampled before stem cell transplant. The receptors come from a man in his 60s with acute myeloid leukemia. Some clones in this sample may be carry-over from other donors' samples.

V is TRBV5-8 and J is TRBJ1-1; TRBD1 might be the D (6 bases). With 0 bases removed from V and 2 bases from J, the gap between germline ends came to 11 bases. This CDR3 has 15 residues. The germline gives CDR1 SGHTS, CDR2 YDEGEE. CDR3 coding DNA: TGTGCCAGCAGCTTGGCTAGGGGGGGAAACACTGAAGCTTTCTTT. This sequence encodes CASSLARGGNTEAFF.

CDR3 in DNA: TGTGCCAGCAGCTTAGTCAGAGGGGCGGGGGACTATGGCTACACCTTC. This codes for CASSLVRGAGDYGYTF. The chain has TRBV7-2 and TRBJ1-2; D might be TRBD1 (5 bases). V gave up 1 base and J gave up 3 bases, with 15 bases separating them. The germline CDR1 and CDR2 sequences are SGHTA and FQGNSA. The CDR3 length is 16 residues.

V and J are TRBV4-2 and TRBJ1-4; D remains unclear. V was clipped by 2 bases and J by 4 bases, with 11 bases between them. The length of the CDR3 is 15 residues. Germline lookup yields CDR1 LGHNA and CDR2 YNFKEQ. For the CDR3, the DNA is TGTGCCAGCAGCCAATCCCAGTCTGTTAATGAAAAACTGTTTTTT. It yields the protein CASSQSQSVNEKLFF.

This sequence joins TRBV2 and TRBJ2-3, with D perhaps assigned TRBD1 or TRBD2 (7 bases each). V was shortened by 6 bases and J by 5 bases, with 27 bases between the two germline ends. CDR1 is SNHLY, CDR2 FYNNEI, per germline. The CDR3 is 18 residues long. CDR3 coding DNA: TGTGCCAGCAGCCCAGGGGGAGCGGGATCAGAAATGGAAGATACGCAGTATTTT. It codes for CASSPGGAGSEMEDTQYF.

The CDR3 spells CASSLDSGRLDEKLFF. The CDR3 coding sequence is TGTGCCAGCAGCTTGGACTCCGGGCGGCTTGATGAAAAACTGTTTTTT. The rearrangement links TRBV5-5 to TRBJ1-4; no definite D call. Germline assignment: CDR1 SGHKS and CDR2 YYEKEE (reference sequence). The CDR3 has 16 residues. The germline V and J ends were trimmed by 0 bases and 6 bases, with 15 bases remaining between them.

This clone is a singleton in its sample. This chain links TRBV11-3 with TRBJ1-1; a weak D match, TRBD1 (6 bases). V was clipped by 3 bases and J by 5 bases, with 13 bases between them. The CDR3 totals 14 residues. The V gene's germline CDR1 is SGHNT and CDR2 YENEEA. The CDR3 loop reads CASSFGGAGTEAFF. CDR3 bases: TGTGCCAGCAGCTTTGGGGGCGCGGGAACTGAAGCTTTCTTT.

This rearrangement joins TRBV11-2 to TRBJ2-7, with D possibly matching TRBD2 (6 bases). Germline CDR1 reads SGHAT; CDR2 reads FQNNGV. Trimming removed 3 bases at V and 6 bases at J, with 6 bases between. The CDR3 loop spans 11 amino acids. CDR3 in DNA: TGTGCCAGCAGCTTTAGCGGCGAGCAGTACTTC. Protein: CASSFSGEQYF.

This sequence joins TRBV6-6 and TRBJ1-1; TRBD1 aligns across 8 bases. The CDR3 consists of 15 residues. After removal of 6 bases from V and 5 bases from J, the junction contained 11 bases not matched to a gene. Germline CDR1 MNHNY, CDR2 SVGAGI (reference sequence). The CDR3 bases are TGTGCCAGCAGCCTTACCCCTAGGACAGGGACTGAAGCTTTCTTT. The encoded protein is CASSLTPRTGTEAFF.

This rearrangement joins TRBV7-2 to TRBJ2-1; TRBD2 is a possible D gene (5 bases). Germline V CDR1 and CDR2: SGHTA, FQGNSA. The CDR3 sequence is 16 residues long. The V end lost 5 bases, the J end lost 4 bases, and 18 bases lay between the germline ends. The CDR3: CASSGRGREPYNEQFF. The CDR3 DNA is TGTGCCAGCAGCGGGCGCGGGCGTGAGCCTTACAATGAGCAGTTCTTC. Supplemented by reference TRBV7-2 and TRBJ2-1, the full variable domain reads GAGVSQSPSNKVTEKGKDVELRCDPISGHTALYWYRQSLGQGLEFLIYFQGNSAPDKSGLPSDRFSAERTGGSVSTLTIQRTQQEDSAVYLCASSGRGREPYNEQFFGPGTRLTVL.

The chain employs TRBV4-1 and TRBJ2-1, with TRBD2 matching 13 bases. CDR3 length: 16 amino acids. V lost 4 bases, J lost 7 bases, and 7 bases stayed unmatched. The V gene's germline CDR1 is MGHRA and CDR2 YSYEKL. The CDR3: CASSLSGLAGSNEQFF. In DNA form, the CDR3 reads TGCGCCAGCAGCCTATCGGGACTAGCGGGGTCAAATGAGCAGTTCTTC.

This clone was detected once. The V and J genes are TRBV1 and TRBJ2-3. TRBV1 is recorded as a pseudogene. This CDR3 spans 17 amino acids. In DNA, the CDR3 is TGCACCAGCAGCCAAGATCTACGGGGCTTGGGCACAGATACGCAGTATTTT. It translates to CTSSQDLRGLGTDTQYF.

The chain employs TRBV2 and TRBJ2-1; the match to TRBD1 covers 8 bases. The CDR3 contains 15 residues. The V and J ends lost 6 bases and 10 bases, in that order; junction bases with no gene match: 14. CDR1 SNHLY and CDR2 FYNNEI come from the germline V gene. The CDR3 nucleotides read TGTGCCAGCAGACTCAGGGGGCCTCCCTTGGGGGAGCAGTTCTTC. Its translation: CASRLRGPPLGEQFF.

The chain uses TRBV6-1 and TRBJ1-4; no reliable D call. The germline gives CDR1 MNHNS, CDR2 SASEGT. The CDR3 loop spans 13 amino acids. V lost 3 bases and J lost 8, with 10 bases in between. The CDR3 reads CASSEPGAEKLFF. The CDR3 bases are TGTGCCAGCAGTGAGCCGGGTGCGGAAAAACTGTTTTTT.

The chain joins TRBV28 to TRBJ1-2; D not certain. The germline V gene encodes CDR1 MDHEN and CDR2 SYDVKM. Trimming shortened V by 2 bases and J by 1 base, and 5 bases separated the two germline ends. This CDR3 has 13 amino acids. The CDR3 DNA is TGTGCCAGCAGTTTACAGTTTAACTATGGCTACACCTTC. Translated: CASSLQFNYGYTF.

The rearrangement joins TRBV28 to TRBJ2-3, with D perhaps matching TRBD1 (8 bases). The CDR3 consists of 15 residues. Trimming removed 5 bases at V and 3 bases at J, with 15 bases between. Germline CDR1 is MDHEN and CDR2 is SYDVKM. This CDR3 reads CASSAHRGGTDTQYF. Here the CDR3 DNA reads TGTGCCAGCAGTGCCCACAGGGGGGGAACAGATACGCAGTATTTT.

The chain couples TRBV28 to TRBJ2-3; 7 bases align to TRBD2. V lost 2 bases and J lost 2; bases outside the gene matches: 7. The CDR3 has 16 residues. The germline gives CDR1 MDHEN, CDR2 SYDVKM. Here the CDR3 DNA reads TGTGCCAGCAGTTTAAATGGTGGGGGGGTCACAGATACGCAGTATTTT. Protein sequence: CASSLNGGGVTDTQYF. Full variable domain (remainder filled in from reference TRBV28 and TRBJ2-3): DVKVTQSSRYLVKRTGEKVFLECVQDMDHENMFWYRQDPGLGLRLIYFSYDVKMKEKGDIPEGYSVSREKKERFSLILESASTNQTSMYLCASSLNGGGVTDTQYFGPGTRLTVL.

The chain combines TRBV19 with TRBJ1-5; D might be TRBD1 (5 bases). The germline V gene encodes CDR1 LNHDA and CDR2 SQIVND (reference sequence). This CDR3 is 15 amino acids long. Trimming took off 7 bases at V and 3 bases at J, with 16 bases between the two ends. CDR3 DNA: TGTGCCAGTACGGAGCAGGGTCTACTCAATCAGCCCCAGCATTTT. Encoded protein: CASTEQGLLNQPQHF.

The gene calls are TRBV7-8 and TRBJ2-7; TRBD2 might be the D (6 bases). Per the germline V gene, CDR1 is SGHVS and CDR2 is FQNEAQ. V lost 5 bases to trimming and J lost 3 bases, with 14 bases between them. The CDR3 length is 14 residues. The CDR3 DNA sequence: TGTGCCAGCAGCCCTCGGACTAAACTCTACGAGCAGTACTTC. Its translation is CASSPRTKLYEQYF.

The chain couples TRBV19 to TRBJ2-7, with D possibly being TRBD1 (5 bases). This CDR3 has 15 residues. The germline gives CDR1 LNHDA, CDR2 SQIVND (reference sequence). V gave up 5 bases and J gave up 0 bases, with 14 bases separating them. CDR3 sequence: CASSLGAVYSYEQYF. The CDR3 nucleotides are TGTGCCAGTAGTCTAGGGGCCGTCTACTCCTACGAGCAGTACTTC.

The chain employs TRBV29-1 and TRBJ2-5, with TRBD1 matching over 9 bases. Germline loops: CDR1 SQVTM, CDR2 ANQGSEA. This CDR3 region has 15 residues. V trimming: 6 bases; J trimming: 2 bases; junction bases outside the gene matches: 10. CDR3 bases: TGCAGCGTCCCAAAAACAGGGGGCTTTCAAGAGACCCAGTACTTC. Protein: CSVPKTGGFQETQYF.

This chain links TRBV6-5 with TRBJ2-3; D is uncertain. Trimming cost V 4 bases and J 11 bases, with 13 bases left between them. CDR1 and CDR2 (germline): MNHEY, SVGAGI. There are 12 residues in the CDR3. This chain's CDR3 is CASSSGVGGQYF. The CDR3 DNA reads TGTGCCAGCAGTTCCGGAGTGGGCGGGCAGTATTTT.

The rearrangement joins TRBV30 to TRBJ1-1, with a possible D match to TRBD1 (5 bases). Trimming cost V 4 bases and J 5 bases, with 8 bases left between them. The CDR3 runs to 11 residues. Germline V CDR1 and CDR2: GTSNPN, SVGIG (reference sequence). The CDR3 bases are TGTGCCTGGACCCGGGGGACTGAAGCTTTCTTT. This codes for CAWTRGTEAFF.

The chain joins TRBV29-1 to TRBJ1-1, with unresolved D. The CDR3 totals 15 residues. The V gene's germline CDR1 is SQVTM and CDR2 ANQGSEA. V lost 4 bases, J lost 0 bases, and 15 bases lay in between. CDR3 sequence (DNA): TGCAGCGTTGTGTTCTCGGTCCGACTGAACACTGAAGCTTTCTTT. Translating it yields CSVVFSVRLNTEAFF.

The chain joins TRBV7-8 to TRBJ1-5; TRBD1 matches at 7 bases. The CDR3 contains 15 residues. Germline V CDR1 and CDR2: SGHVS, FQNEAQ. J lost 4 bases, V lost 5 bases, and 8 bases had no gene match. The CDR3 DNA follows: TGTGCCAGCAGCACCCCAGGACAGGCTAATCAGCCCCAGCATTTT. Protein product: CASSTPGQANQPQHF.

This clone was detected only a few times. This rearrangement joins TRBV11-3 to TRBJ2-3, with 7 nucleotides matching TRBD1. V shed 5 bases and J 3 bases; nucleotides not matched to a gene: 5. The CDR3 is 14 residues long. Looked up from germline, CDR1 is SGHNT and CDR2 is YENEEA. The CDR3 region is CASSDRDSTDTQYF. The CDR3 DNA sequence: TGTGCCAGCAGCGACCGGGACAGTACAGATACGCAGTATTTT.